This T cell receptor (beta chain) was observed in a study of technical replicates of blood from a few donors. Using immunoSEQ multiplex PCR, the repertoire was profiled, and TCRdb retains in-frame clones only, with some absent. The sample has tens of thousands of clones, roughly 92% seen once; the top ten hold approximately 0.36%. The CDR3 totals 15 residues. Germline loops: CDR1 LNHDA, CDR2 SQIVND (reference sequence). V was trimmed by 7 bases and J by 8 bases, leaving 23 bases between them. The source of this sequence is a human donor in good health. The specimen was T cells isolated from PBMCs. This chain connects TRBV19 to TRBJ1-1; perhaps TRBD1 as D (5 bases). The chain's CDR3 is CASTHSWGRAKEAFF. The DNA of the CDR3 is TGTGCCAGTACCCATAGCTGGGGCCGAGCTAAAGAAGCTTTCTTT.